A selection of T cell receptor beta chains follows, all from one sample in a study of control samples from healthy donors and cancer patients. Profiling relied on immunoSEQ multiplex PCR, and the TCRdb table lists in-frame clones only, not all of them. Altogether 70,000 to 100,000 clones are present, about 88% being singletons, with the ten largest covering 7.5% to 8%. Sequenced material: blood. Every receptor here comes from a woman aged 60-75 years in good health. Both conserved end residues are part of each CDR3. Fields, in order: clone size, D gene, V gene, J gene, CDR3 protein, CDR3 DNA. A D gene is named only where the DNA matches it firmly. Size values are once, few and many counts, or a class for expanded clones, and some rows have none.

.	.	TRBV5-4	TRBJ2-3	CASSYGPGTDTQYF	TGTGCCAGCAGCTACGGCCCGGGCACAGATACGCAGTATTTT
.	.	TRBV23-1	TRBJ1-5	CASSQHDRYLYSNQPQHF	TGCGCCAGCAGTCAACATGACAGGTACCTTTATAGCAATCAGCCCCAGCATTTT
.	.	TRBV29-1	TRBJ2-7	CSVKTVNDNSYEQYF	TGCAGCGTCAAGACCGTTAATGACAACTCCTACGAGCAGTACTTC
few	TRBD1	TRBV7-9	TRBJ2-7	CASSLGPGQGVRSYEQYF	TGTGCCAGCAGCTTAGGCCCGGGACAGGGGGTCCGCTCCTACGAGCAGTACTTC
.	.	TRBV5-1	TRBJ1-1	CASSLEGWSTEAFF	TGCGCCAGCAGCTTGGAGGGGTGGAGCACTGAAGCTTTCTTT
.	.	TRBV19	TRBJ1-5	CASSTTGGGQPQHF	TGTGCCAGTAGTACGACAGGTGGAGGTCAGCCCCAGCATTTT
.	.	TRBV12-3/TRBV12-4	TRBJ1-2	CASSFGANYGYTF	TGTGCCAGCAGTTTCGGGGCTAACTATGGCTACACCTTC
.	TRBD2	TRBV30	TRBJ2-1	CAWSVWEGGDNEQFF	TGTGCCTGGAGTGTATGGGAGGGAGGAGACAATGAGCAGTTCTTC
.	.	TRBV9	TRBJ2-7	CASPGFGEQYF	TGTGCCAGCCCAGGTTTCGGCGAGCAGTACTTC
.	TRBD1	TRBV28	TRBJ1-3	CASSRQGTGPTIYF	TGTGCCAGCAGCCGTCAGGGGACAGGGCCCACCATATATTTT
once	TRBD2	TRBV20-1	TRBJ2-7	CSASLARTSASYEQYF	TGCAGTGCTAGTTTAGCTCGGACTAGCGCTTCCTACGAGCAGTACTTC
.	.	TRBV7-9	TRBJ1-2	CASSPPGQERWYGYTF	TGTGCCAGCAGCCCACCGGGGCAGGAACGTTGGTATGGCTACACCTTC
.	.	TRBV7-2	TRBJ1-2	CASSLGSRAYGYTF	TGTGCCAGCAGCTTAGGATCCCGGGCTTACGGCTACACCTTC
.	.	TRBV6-5	TRBJ1-2	CASSYGGGYGYTF	TGTGCCAGCAGTTACGGCGGAGGCTATGGCTACACCTTC
.	.	TRBV18	TRBJ2-6	CASSRTGASDTGANVLTF	TGTGCCAGCTCACGCACCGGCGCGTCGGATACTGGGGCCAACGTCCTGACTTTC
.	.	TRBV28	TRBJ1-5	CASSSTLNQPQHF	TGTGCCAGCAGTTCCACCCTTAATCAGCCCCAGCATTTT
.	.	TRBV24-1	TRBJ2-3	CATSEPPVDTQYF	TGTGCCACCAGTGAACCGCCCGTAGATACGCAGTATTTT
once	.	TRBV7-8	TRBJ2-1	CASSRGGAPNEQFF	TGTGCCAGCAGCCGAGGGGGGGCTCCCAATGAGCAGTTCTTC
.	TRBD2	TRBV28	TRBJ2-7	CASSAGGAISSYEQYF	TGTGCCAGCAGCGCGGGAGGCGCCATAAGCTCCTACGAGCAGTACTTC
.	.	TRBV24-1	TRBJ2-5	CATSVKGTQYF	TGTGCCACCAGTGTGAAGGGGACCCAGTACTTC
.	TRBD2	TRBV18	TRBJ2-3	CASSPGLAGVLDTQYF	TGTGCCAGCTCACCGGGACTAGCGGGGGTCCTAGATACGCAGTATTTT
.	.	TRBV10-3	TRBJ1-1	CAISPGTEAFF	TGTGCCATCTCCCCCGGCACTGAAGCTTTCTTT
few	.	TRBV10-3	TRBJ1-2	CAISDVGGGYTF	TGTGCCATCAGTGATGTGGGGGGTGGCTACACCTTC
.	.	TRBV21-1	TRBJ1-5	CASSNFPRRPWGKNQPQHF	TGTGCCAGCAGCAATTTTCCCAGGCGGCCCTGGGGGAAAAATCAGCCCCAGCATTTT
.	.	TRBV18	TRBJ1-1	CASSPDGPLLNTEAFF	TGTGCCAGCTCGCCGGACGGTCCCCTTCTGAACACTGAAGCTTTCTTT
.	.	TRBV15	TRBJ2-1	CATSRELAREQFF	TGTGCCACCAGCAGAGAACTAGCCCGGGAGCAGTTCTTC
.	.	TRBV7-9	TRBJ1-2	CASSLPGPGLQGYTF	TGTGCCAGCAGCTTACCAGGACCGGGACTTCAGGGCTACACCTTC
.	.	TRBV30	TRBJ1-2	CAWSPGVNGYTF	TGTGCCTGGAGCCCCGGGGTAAATGGCTACACCTTC
.	.	TRBV7-9	TRBJ2-6	CASSLYGSRGANVLTF	TGTGCCAGCAGCTTATACGGGTCTAGAGGGGCCAACGTCCTGACTTTC
.	.	TRBV12-3/TRBV12-4	TRBJ2-5	CASSLIGRETQYF	TGTGCCAGCAGTTTGATAGGGAGAGAGACCCAGTACTTC
.	.	TRBV28	TRBJ1-1	CASRPGHRNTEAFF	TGTGCCAGCAGGCCGGGACACCGGAACACTGAAGCTTTCTTT
.	TRBD2	TRBV6-1	TRBJ2-1	CASSELAGVEQFF	TGTGCCAGCAGTGAACTAGCGGGGGTTGAGCAGTTCTTC
.	.	TRBV14	TRBJ1-4	CASSQVSGTTRKLFF	TGTGCCAGCAGCCAAGTCTCCGGGACTACACGGAAACTGTTTTTT
.	TRBD1	TRBV6-5	TRBJ1-1	CASRSTGLNTEAFF	TGTGCCAGCAGGTCGACAGGGTTGAACACTGAAGCTTTCTTT
once	.	TRBV15	TRBJ2-5	CATSRRGDGQETQYF	TGTGCCACCAGCAGACGAGGGGACGGCCAAGAGACCCAGTACTTC
.	.	TRBV28	TRBJ2-1	CASSRRSDVMEQFF	TGTGCCAGCAGTAGGAGGAGTGACGTTATGGAGCAGTTCTTC
.	.	TRBV27	TRBJ1-3	CASSLRQRGNTIYF	TGTGCCAGCAGTTTACGGCAACGGGGAAACACCATATATTTT
.	.	TRBV18	TRBJ2-6	CASSPPAPGANVLTF	TGTGCCAGCTCACCACCTGCCCCTGGGGCCAACGTCCTGACTTTC
few	.	TRBV19	TRBJ1-1	CASSPPTGNTEAFF	TGTGCCAGTAGTCCCCCGACAGGGAACACTGAAGCTTTCTTT
.	TRBD2	TRBV28	TRBJ2-6	CASSFNLAAGGANVLTF	TGTGCCAGCAGTTTCAATCTAGCGGCTGGGGGGGCCAACGTCCTGACTTTC
.	.	TRBV18	TRBJ1-4	CASSLDGNEKLFF	TGTGCCAGCTCACTGGACGGTAATGAAAAACTGTTTTTT
.	.	TRBV28	TRBJ2-4	CASSSLEGEIAKNIQYF	TGTGCCAGCAGTTCCTTAGAAGGGGAGATAGCCAAAAACATTCAGTACTTC
.	.	TRBV5-1	TRBJ1-1	CASSLTTQNTEAFF	TGCGCCAGCAGCTTGACGACACAGAACACTGAAGCTTTCTTT
.	.	TRBV20-1	TRBJ1-6	CSASPTPAGNNSPLHF	TGCAGTGCTAGTCCTACCCCGGCAGGGAATAATTCACCCCTCCACTTT
.	.	TRBV6-1	TRBJ2-1	CASSDPGSNNEQFF	TGTGCCAGCAGTGACCCCGGGAGTAACAATGAGCAGTTCTTC
.	TRBD1	TRBV6-4	TRBJ1-2	CASSDSGGDGGYTF	TGTGCCAGCAGTGACTCAGGGGGCGACGGTGGCTACACCTTC
.	.	TRBV4-1	TRBJ1-1	CASSQPGTMNTEAFF	TGCGCCAGCAGCCAACCTGGGACTATGAACACTGAAGCTTTCTTT
.	TRBD1	TRBV9	TRBJ1-2	CASSVLDRTGGYTF	TGTGCCAGCAGCGTATTGGACAGGACGGGTGGCTACACCTTC
.	.	TRBV27	TRBJ1-3	CASRSLTGNTIYF	TGTGCCAGCAGATCCTTAACTGGAAACACCATATATTTT
.	TRBD2	TRBV29-1	TRBJ2-1	CSACRGRGAYNEQFF	TGCAGCGCCTGCCGTGGGCGGGGGGCCTACAATGAGCAGTTCTTC